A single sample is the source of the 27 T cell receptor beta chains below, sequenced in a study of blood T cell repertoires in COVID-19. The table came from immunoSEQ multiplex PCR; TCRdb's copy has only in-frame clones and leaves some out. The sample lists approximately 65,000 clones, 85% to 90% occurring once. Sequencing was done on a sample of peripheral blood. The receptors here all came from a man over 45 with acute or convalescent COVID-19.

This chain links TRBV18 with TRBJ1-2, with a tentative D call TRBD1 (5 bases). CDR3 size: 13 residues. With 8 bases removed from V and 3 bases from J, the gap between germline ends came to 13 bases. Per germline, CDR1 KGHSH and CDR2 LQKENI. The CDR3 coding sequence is TGTGCCAGCGGAGAGGGGACTGACTATGGCTACACCTTC. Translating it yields CASGEGTDYGYTF.

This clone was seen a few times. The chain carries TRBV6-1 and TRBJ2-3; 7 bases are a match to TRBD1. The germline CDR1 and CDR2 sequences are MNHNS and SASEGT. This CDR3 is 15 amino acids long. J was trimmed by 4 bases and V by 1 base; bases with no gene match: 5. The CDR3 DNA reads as TGTGCCAGCAGTGAAGGGGAGACAGGGTCAGATACGCAGTATTTT. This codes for CASSEGETGSDTQYF.

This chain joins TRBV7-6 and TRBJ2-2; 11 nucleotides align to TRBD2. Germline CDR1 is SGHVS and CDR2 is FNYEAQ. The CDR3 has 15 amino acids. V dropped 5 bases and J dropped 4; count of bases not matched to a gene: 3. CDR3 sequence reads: CASSEGTSGTGELFF. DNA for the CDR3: TGTGCCAGCAGCGAAGGGACTAGCGGCACCGGGGAGCTGTTTTTT.

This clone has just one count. CDR3 in DNA: TGTGCCAGCAGTGACCCCGGAGATAATTCACCCCTCCACTTT. It encodes CASSDPGDNSPLHF. The J gene is TRBJ1-6, the V gene TRBV6-1; D uncertain. Trimming cost V 3 bases and J 5 bases, with 8 bases left between them. Germline lookup yields CDR1 MNHNS and CDR2 SASEGT. The CDR3 covers 14 residues.

The CDR3 protein is CASSADIYSNQPQHF. The CDR3 DNA reads as TGTGCCAGCAGTGCAGACATTTATAGCAATCAGCCCCAGCATTTT. The rearrangement joins TRBV2 to TRBJ1-5; no clear D. Trimming took off 4 bases at V and 0 bases at J, with 10 bases between the two ends. This CDR3 has 15 amino acids. Germline V gene lookup returns CDR1 SNHLY and CDR2 FYNNEI.

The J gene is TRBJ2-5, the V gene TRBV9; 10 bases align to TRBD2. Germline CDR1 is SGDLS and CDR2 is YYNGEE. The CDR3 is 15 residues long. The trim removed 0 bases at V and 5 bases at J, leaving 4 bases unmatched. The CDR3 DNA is TGTGCCAGCAGCGTAGGAGCGGGGGGGCTCGAGACCCAGTACTTC. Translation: CASSVGAGGLETQYF.

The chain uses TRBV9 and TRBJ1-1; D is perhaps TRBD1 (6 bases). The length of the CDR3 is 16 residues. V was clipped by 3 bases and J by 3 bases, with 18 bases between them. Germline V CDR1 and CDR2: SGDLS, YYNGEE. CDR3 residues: CASSAHSQGRHTEAFF. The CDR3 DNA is TGTGCCAGCAGCGCTCACTCCCAGGGGCGCCACACTGAAGCTTTCTTT.

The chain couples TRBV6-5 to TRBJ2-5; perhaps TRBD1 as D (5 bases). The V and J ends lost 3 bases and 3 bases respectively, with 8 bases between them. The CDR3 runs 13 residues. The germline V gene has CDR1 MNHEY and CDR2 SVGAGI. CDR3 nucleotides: TGTGCCAGCAGTTATTTCAGGGAAGAGACCCAGTACTTC. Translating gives CASSYFREETQYF.

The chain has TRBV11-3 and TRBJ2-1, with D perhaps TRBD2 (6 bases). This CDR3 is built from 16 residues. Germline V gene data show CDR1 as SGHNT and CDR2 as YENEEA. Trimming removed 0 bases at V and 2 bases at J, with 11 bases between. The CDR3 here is CASSLDGSGAYNEQFF. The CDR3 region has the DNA TGTGCCAGCAGCTTAGATGGTAGCGGAGCCTACAATGAGCAGTTCTTC.

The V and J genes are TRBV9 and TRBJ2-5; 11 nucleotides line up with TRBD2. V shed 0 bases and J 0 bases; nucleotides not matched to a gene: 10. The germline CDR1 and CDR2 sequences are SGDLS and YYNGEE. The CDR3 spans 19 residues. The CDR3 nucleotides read TGTGCCAGCAGCGTAGCTACAGGTGTGACTAGCGGGGACCAAGAGACCCAGTACTTC. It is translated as CASSVATGVTSGDQETQYF.

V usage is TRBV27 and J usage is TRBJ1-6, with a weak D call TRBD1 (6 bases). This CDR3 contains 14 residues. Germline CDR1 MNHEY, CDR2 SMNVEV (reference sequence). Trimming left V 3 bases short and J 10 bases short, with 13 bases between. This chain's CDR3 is CASSFGGLGSPLHF. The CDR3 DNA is TGTGCCAGCAGTTTCGGGGGGCTTGGGTCACCCCTCCACTTT.

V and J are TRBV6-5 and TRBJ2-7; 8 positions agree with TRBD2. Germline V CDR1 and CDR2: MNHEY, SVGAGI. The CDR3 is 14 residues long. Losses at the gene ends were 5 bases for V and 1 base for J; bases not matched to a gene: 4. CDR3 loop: CASSRTSTSYEQYF. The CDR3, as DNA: TGTGCCAGCAGTAGGACTAGCACTTCCTACGAGCAGTACTTC.

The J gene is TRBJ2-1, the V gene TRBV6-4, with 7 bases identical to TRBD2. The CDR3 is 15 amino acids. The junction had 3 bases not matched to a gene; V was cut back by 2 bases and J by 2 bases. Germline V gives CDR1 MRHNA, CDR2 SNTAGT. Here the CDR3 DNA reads TGTGCCAGCAGTGACGTGGGACTACCCTACAATGAGCAGTTCTTC. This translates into CASSDVGLPYNEQFF.

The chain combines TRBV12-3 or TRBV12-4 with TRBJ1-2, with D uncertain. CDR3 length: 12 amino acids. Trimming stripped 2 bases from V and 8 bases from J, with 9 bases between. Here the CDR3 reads CASSLWGGGYTF. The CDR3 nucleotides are TGTGCCAGCAGTTTATGGGGAGGCGGCTACACCTTC.

CDR3 DNA: TGCGCCAGCAGCTTTAGGGGCGAGCTCTCCGGGGAGCTGTTTTTT. Translating gives CASSFRGELSGELFF. The gene calls are TRBV5-1 and TRBJ2-2; perhaps TRBD1 as D (5 bases). Germline V lookup: CDR1 SGHRS, CDR2 YFSETQ. The CDR3 spans 15 residues. V was shortened by 2 bases and J by 6 bases, with 14 bases between the two germline ends.

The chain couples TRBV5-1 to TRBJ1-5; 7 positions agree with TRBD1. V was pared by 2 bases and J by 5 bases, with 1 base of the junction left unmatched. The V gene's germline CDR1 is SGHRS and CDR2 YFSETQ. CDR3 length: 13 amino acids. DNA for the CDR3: TGCGCCAGCAGCTTTACAGGGGATCAGCCCCAGCATTTT. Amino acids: CASSFTGDQPQHF.

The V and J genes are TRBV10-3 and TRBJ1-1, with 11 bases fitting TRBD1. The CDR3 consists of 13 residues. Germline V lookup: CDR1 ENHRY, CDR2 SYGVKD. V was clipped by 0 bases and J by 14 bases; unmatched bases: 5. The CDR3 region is CAISESRGQGVFF. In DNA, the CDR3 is TGTGCCATCAGTGAGTCGAGGGGACAGGGGGTATTCTTT.

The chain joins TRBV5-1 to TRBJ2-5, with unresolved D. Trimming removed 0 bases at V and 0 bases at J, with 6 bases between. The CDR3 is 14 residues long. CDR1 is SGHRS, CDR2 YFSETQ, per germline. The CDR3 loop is CASSLGANQETQYF. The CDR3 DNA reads TGCGCCAGCAGCTTGGGCGCAAACCAAGAGACCCAGTACTTC. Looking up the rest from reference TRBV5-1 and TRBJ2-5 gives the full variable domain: KAGVTQTPRYLIKTRGQQVTLSCSPISGHRSVSWYQQTPGQGLQFLFEYFSETQRNKGNFPGRFSGRQFSNSRSEMNVSTLELGDSALYLCASSLGANQETQYFGPGTRLLVL.

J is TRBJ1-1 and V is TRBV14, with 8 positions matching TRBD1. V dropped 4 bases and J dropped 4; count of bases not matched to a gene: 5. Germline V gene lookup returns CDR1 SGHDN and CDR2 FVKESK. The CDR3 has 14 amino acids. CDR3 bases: TGTGCCAGCAGCCTTACAGGGGGTCTCACTGAAGCTTTCTTT. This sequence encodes CASSLTGGLTEAFF.

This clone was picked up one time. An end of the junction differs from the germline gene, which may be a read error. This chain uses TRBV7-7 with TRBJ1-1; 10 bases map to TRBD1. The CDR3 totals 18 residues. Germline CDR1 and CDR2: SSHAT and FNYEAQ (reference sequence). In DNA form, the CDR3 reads TGTGCTAGCAGCGACACCAGACAGGGGGCAAGGGAGGACACTGAAGCTTTCTTT. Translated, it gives CASSDTRQGAREDTEAFF.

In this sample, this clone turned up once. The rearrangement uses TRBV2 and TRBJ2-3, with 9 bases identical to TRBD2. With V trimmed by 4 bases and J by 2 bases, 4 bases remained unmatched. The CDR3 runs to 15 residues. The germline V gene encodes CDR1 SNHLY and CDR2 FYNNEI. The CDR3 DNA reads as TGTGCCAGCAGTGTGGCGGGGGGGCCCACAGATACGCAGTATTTT. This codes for CASSVAGGPTDTQYF.

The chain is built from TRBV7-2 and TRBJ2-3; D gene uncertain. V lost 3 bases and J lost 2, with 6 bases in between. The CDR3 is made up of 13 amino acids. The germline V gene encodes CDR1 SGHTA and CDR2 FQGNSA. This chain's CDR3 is CASSLALTDTQYF. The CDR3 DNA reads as TGTGCCAGCAGCTTGGCTCTCACAGATACGCAGTATTTT.

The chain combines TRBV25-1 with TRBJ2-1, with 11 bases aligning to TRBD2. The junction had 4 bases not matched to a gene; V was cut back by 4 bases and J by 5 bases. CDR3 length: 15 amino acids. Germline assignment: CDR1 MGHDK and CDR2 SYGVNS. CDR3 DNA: TGTGCCAGCAGTGTCGGGACTAGCGGACACAATGAGCAGTTCTTC. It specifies CASSVGTSGHNEQFF. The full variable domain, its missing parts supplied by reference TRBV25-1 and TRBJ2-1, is EADIYQTPRYLVIGTGKKITLECSQTMGHDKMYWYQQDPGMELHLIHYSYGVNSTEKGDLSSESTVSRIRTEHFPLTLESARPSHTSQYLCASSVGTSGHNEQFFGPGTRLTVL.

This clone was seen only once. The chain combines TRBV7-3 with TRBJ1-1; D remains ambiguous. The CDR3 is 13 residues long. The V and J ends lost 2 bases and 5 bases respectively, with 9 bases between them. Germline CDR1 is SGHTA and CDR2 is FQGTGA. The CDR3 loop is CASSLGSGTEAFF. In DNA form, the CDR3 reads TGTGCCAGCAGCTTAGGGTCGGGGACTGAAGCTTTCTTT.

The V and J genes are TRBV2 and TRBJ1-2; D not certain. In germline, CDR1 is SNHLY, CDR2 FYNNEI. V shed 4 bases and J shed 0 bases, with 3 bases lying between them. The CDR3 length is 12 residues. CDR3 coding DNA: TGTGCCAGCAGTGTCACTAACTATGGCTACACCTTC. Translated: CASSVTNYGYTF.

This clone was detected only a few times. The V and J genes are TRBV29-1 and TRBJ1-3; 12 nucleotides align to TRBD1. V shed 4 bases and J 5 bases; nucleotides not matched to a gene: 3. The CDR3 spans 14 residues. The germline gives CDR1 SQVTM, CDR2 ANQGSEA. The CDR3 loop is CSVGGTGGRNTIYF. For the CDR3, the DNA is TGCAGCGTTGGGGGGACAGGGGGCAGAAACACCATATATTTT.

As DNA, the CDR3 is TGTGCCAGCAGCTTGGGGACAGGGGGAAATAATTCACCCCTCCACTTT. This codes for CASSLGTGGNNSPLHF. The rearrangement joins TRBV7-2 to TRBJ1-6; 11 positions match TRBD1. Germline assignment: CDR1 SGHTA and CDR2 FQGNSA. The CDR3 has 16 residues. V was pared by 3 bases and J by 5 bases, with 3 bases of the junction left unmatched.